This is a list of T cell receptor beta chains from one sample in a study of cytomegalovirus exposure and HLA in healthy donors. Using immunoSEQ multiplex PCR, the repertoire was profiled, and TCRdb retains in-frame clones only, with some absent. The sample includes 140,000 to 150,000 clones, approximately 90% of them seen just once. Sequenced: PBMCs. The receptors derive from a man aged 18 to 29 in good health and CMV-seronegative. The CDR3 runs from the conserved cysteine through the conserved F or W. D genes are given only for firm matches. Only some rows state a clone size, as once, few, many or a class for expanded clones.

NA TRBD1 TRBJ1-2 TRBV19 TGTGCCAGTACCTCCCCCGGCCGGGACAGCCGGGTTGAGACCTACACCTTC CASTSPGRDSRVETYTF
NA NA TRBJ2-5 TRBV5-6 TGTGCCAGCAGCTTGGGGCCGGGAAGGGAGGAGACCCAGTACTTC CASSLGPGREETQYF
NA NA TRBJ2-3 TRBV5-1 TGCGCCAGCAGGGTGCAATCGGCAGATACGCAGTATTTT CASRVQSADTQYF
NA NA TRBJ2-3 TRBV7-6 TGTGCCAGCAGGCAAGCCGGCGGTGATACGCAGTATTTT CASRQAGGDTQYF
NA NA TRBJ1-1 TRBV9 TGTGCCAGCAGCGTAAGCGGAATGAACACTGAAGCTTTCTTT CASSVSGMNTEAFF
NA NA TRBJ1-4 TRBV15 TGTGCCACCAGCAGAGTGGGCCAAGAAAAACTGTTTTTT CATSRVGQEKLFF
NA NA TRBJ2-1 TRBV5-1 TGCGCCAGCAGTTCTACAGGGTTTAATACCTACAATGAGCAGTTCTTC CASSSTGFNTYNEQFF
NA TRBD1 TRBJ1-1 TRBV5-1 TGCGCCAGCAGCCCTTCGGCCGCAGGGGGCACTGAAGCTTTCTTT CASSPSAAGGTEAFF
once TRBD1 TRBJ2-1 TRBV2 TGTGCCAGCAGGGCCGAACAGGGGTATTACAATGAGCAGTTCTTC CASRAEQGYYNEQFF
NA TRBD2 TRBJ2-5 TRBV5-6 TGTGCCAGCAGCTTGAACGGGGGGGCTCAAGAGACCCAGTACTTC CASSLNGGAQETQYF
NA NA TRBJ1-5 TRBV9 TGTGCCAGCAGCGCCACCGACACTAGCAATCAGCCCCAGCATTTT CASSATDTSNQPQHF
NA NA TRBJ2-7 TRBV11-2 TGTGCCAGCAGCCCTCAGGTGAGGGCCGGGCAGTACTTC CASSPQVRAGQYF
NA TRBD2 TRBJ2-1 TRBV10-3 TGTGCCATCAGCGGGACTAGCGGTAACCTCTACAATGAGCAGTTCTTC CAISGTSGNLYNEQFF
few NA TRBJ1-2 TRBV25-1 TGTGCCAGCAGTGGCACAGGGCTTGGCTACACCTTC CASSGTGLGYTF
once NA TRBJ1-2 TRBV6-6 TGTGCCAGCACCCCGGGGAGGGGACGTAGTGGCTACACCTTC CASTPGRGRSGYTF
NA TRBD1 TRBJ2-5 TRBV11-2 TGTGCCAGCAGCGCCGGGACAGGGAAAGAGACCCAGTACTTC CASSAGTGKETQYF
NA NA TRBJ2-1 TRBV5-4 TGTGCCAGCAGCTTACTAGGCAATGAGCAGTTCTTC CASSLLGNEQFF
NA NA TRBJ1-5 TRBV5-1 TGCGCCAGCAGCTTTGCACGAACAACGAGCAATCAGCCCCAGCATTTT CASSFARTTSNQPQHF
NA NA TRBJ1-2 TRBV19 TGTGCCAGTAGCGACCCTGGACTGAACTATGGCTACACCTTC CASSDPGLNYGYTF